The sequence of this T cell receptor beta chain was determined in a study of cytomegalovirus exposure and HLA in healthy donors. Study-wide context: Findings of an earlier analysis included about 100 million unique TCR beta sequences from roughly 190 million T cells.

The CDR3 is 13 residues long. V trimming: 5 bases; J trimming: 6 bases; junction bases outside the gene matches: 6. Germline loops: CDR1 SGHTA, CDR2 FQGTGA. On this clone itself: Its specificity is not known.

Study-wide results and limits: Across all donors, roughly uniform sequencing depth was an assumption of the presence/absence analyses. HLA alleles showed associations with 16,951 TCR beta sequences in a later analysis, at a 0.05 false discovery rate.

The PCR had 60 Vbeta and 13 Jbeta primers. The method was immunoSEQ multiplex PCR; TCRdb's version includes in-frame clones alone and lacks a portion of them. The repertoire holds 200,000 to 250,000 clones, with 75% as singletons. The sequencing input was PBMCs. The J gene is TRBJ2-7, the V gene TRBV7-3; the match to TRBD1 covers 8 bases. This TCR was sampled from a woman in her thirties in good health and CMV-seronegative. Here the CDR3 DNA reads TGTGCCAGCAGCCAAGGACAGGGAAGCGAGCAGTACTTC. Translating it yields CASSQGQGSEQYF.